This T cell receptor (beta chain) was identified in a study of Graves' ophthalmopathy and Graves' hyperthyroidism. Study overall: Specimen type is peripheral blood, obtained at initial diagnosis before any treatment. Findings and limits, study-wide: Among thyroid clonotypes expanded above 0.001 frequency, most also appeared in blood.

Germline V gives CDR1 SGHRS, CDR2 YFSETQ. Trimming took off 3 bases at V and 1 base at J, with 10 bases between the two ends. The CDR3 covers 14 residues. This clonotype was counted many times. Its antigen is not known. Investigators amplified TCR beta CDR3 regions from RNA transcripts. In the first round, RT-PCR was carried out with HTBI primers, and a multiplex PCR formed the second round. TCRdb re-called the multiplex PCR reads through MiXCR, storing one row per CDR3 protein. The table has around 340,000 distinct CDR3 sequences, roughly a sixth seen once. The TCR comes from an adult man with Graves' ophthalmopathy. The rearrangement links TRBV5-1 to TRBJ1-1; unclear D gene. The sample was peripheral blood. The CDR3 is CASSSPRGNTEAFF. CDR3 in DNA: TGCGCCAGCAGCTCACCTCGGGGGAACACTGAAGCTTTCTTT.